There are many counts of the clone carrying this T cell receptor beta chain. Its matching antigen is unknown. Separate cDNA molecules each had unique molecular identifiers attached to them. TCRdb passed the 5' RACE reads through MiXCR, listing each CDR3 protein once. The sample contains some 46,000 distinct CDR3 sequences, 7.5% to 10% of which appear only once. This sample stems from a study of early T cells in non-severe SARS-CoV-2 infection. For the study at large: Investigators sequenced bulk RNA drawn from unsorted whole blood, and chains remained unpaired.

The CDR3 has 16 residues. Germline CDR1 reads SGHTA; CDR2 reads FQGNSA. V shed 4 bases and J 0 bases; nucleotides not matched to a gene: 6. General study findings and limits: The matching step, a VDJdb search, favored anti-spike CD8 responses and missed private and CD4 specificities.

This receptor was identified in an adult who was a healthcare worker with PCR-confirmed SARS-CoV-2 infection or an uninfected control (not recorded which). What was sequenced was whole blood. This chain connects TRBV7-2 to TRBJ2-1; 7 nucleotides agree with TRBD2. The CDR3, as DNA: TGTGCCAGCAGCTCTAGCGGCTTAAGCTCCTACAATGAGCAGTTCTTC. It specifies CASSSSGLSSYNEQFF.